Below are 8 T cell receptor beta chains sequenced from a single sample in a study of T cells in Graves' hyperthyroidism and ophthalmopathy. RNA transcripts served as the template for amplifying TCR beta CDR3 regions. The HTBI set primed first-round TCR CDR3 RT-PCR. TCRdb re-derived calls from the multiplex PCR reads in MiXCR, one entry per CDR3 protein. The table has 500,000 or so distinct CDR3 sequences, 17% seen once. The sample was blood. The receptors shown here come from a young woman with Graves' ophthalmopathy.

J is TRBJ2-1 and V is TRBV27, with TRBD1 matching 8 bases. CDR3 length: 15 residues. Trimming at V came to 5 bases and at J to 6 bases, leaving 9 bases not matched to a gene. Looked up from germline, CDR1 is MNHEY and CDR2 is SMNVEV (reference sequence). In DNA, the CDR3 is TGTGCCAGCAGTGACCGGGACAGGCTTATCAATGAGCAGTTCTTC. It yields the protein CASSDRDRLINEQFF.

The rearrangement uses TRBV20-1 and TRBJ1-1; TRBD1 matches at 9 bases. The CDR3 totals 13 residues. Germline lookup yields CDR1 DFQATT and CDR2 SNEGSKA (reference sequence). The V and J ends lost 3 bases and 3 bases, in that order; junction bases with no gene match: 2. The CDR3 sequence: CSARGQGYTEAFF. The CDR3 DNA reads TGCAGTGCTAGGGGACAGGGTTACACTGAAGCTTTCTTT.

The rearrangement links TRBV4-1 to TRBJ2-7; possibly TRBD1 for D (5 bases). Trimming stripped 0 bases from V and 2 bases from J, with 14 bases between. The CDR3 has 16 residues. Germline V CDR1 and CDR2: MGHRA, YSYEKL. The CDR3 DNA sequence: TGCGCCAGCAGCCAAGATCTGAGGAGCAGGGCCTACGAGCAGTACTTC. As protein: CASSQDLRSRAYEQYF.

The gene calls are TRBV12-3 or TRBV12-4 and TRBJ2-1, with D tentatively TRBD2 (6 bases). Trimming stripped 5 bases from V and 9 bases from J, with 14 bases between. The CDR3 covers 13 residues. CDR3 in amino acids: CASSPGTPREQFF. Here the CDR3 DNA reads TGTGCCAGCAGTCCCGGGACTCCACGTGAGCAGTTCTTC.

This clonotype was counted ten times or more. J is TRBJ2-5 and V is TRBV27; possible D gene TRBD1, 6 bases. CDR1 is MNHEY, CDR2 SMNVEV, per germline (reference sequence). Trimming pared 4 bases from V and 5 bases from J, leaving 20 bases between. The CDR3 consists of 16 residues. CDR3 protein: CASSSNTQGLGETQYF. The CDR3 DNA is TGTGCCAGCAGTTCGAACACTCAGGGGTTGGGGGAGACCCAGTACTTC.

The chain joins TRBV28 to TRBJ2-7; D unclear. V lost 3 bases and J lost 2, with 11 bases in between. This CDR3 region has 14 residues. The germline gives CDR1 MDHEN, CDR2 SYDVKM. CDR3 sequence reads: CASSFNRITYEQYF. The CDR3 DNA is TGTGCCAGCAGTTTTAATAGGATTACCTACGAGCAGTACTTC.

The chain employs TRBV30 and TRBJ1-2; the match to TRBD1 covers 8 bases. V dropped 3 bases and J dropped 3; count of bases not matched to a gene: 15. This CDR3 region has 17 residues. CDR1 and CDR2 (germline): GTSNPN, SVGIG (reference sequence). The CDR3 sequence: CAWSAITTGAWHYGYTF. The CDR3 DNA is TGTGCCTGGAGCGCTATTACGACAGGGGCATGGCACTATGGCTACACCTTC.

This clonotype was observed at least ten times. This sequence joins TRBV5-1 and TRBJ1-4, with TRBD1 identical over 11 bases. Germline V gene data show CDR1 as SGHRS and CDR2 as YFSETQ. The V and J ends lost 3 bases and 8 bases, in that order; junction bases with no gene match: 6. The CDR3 runs 15 residues. Written as DNA, the CDR3 is TGCGCCAGCAGCTGGACAGGGGGCGCGAGGGAAAAACTGTTTTTT. As protein: CASSWTGGAREKLFF.